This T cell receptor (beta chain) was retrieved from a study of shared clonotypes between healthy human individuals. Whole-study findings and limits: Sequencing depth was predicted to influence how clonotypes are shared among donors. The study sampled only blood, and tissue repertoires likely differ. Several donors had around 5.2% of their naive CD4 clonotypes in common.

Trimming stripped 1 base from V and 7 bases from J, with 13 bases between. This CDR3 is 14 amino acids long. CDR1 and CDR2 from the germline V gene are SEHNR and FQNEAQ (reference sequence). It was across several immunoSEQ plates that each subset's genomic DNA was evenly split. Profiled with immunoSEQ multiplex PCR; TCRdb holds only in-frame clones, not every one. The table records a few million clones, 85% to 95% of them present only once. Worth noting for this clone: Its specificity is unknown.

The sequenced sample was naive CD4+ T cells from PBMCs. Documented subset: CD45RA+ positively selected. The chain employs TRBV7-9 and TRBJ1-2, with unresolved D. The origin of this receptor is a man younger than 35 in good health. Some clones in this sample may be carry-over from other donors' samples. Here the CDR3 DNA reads TGTGCCAGCAGCTTAGATAGGCCCTCCAGTGGCTACACCTTC. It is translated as CASSLDRPSSGYTF.